This T cell receptor beta chain was recorded in a study of identical twins. With regard to this clonotype: The antigen remains unidentified.

cDNA carried unique molecular identifiers, and a universal primer site was added by template switching. MiXCR, applied by TCRdb to the 5' RACE reads, yields one record per CDR3 protein. The data contain 1.5 million or so distinct CDR3 sequences, under 35% of them singletons. V lost 2 bases, J lost 0 bases, and 11 bases lay in between. CDR1 is ENHRY and CDR2 is SYGVKD in the germline V gene. The CDR3 contains 15 residues. Study results and caveats: The authors drew conclusions from cross-sectional statistical analysis rather than following the same donors. Out-of-frame alpha sequences that twins shared showed excess low generation probability. Within cord blood, abundant beta clonotypes carried fewer insertions, but memory repertoires showed no such trend.

The source is a newborn girl in good health. The specimen sequenced was cord blood. The chain is built from TRBV10-3 and TRBJ2-7; either TRBD1 or TRBD2 may supply D (5 bases each). CDR3 sequence: CAISEGAGSSYEQYF. CDR3 sequence (DNA): TGTGCCATCAGTGAGGGCGCAGGGAGCTCCTACGAGCAGTACTTC.